This is a list of T cell receptor beta chains from one sample in a study of blood T cell repertoires in COVID-19. TCRdb keeps only in-frame clones here, not all; method: immunoSEQ multiplex PCR. The sample includes fewer than 250,000 clones, around 90% of them seen just once. Sequencing used peripheral blood. These receptors all come from a man in his fifties or sixties who had recovered from COVID-19. Both conserved end residues are part of each CDR3. The D gene is left open where the match is weak. Not all rows give a size; the values are once, few, many and, for expanded clones, a class.

j_gene	v_gene	abundance	d_gene	CDR3nt	CDR3aa
TRBJ2-7	TRBV3-1/TRBV3-2	NA	TRBD1	TGTGCCAGCAGCCAGACTGGGACAGGGCGGAGCGAGCAGTACTTC	CASSQTGTGRSEQYF
TRBJ1-2	TRBV7-8	NA	TRBD1	TGTGCCAGCAGCTTGCCAGGGGGCTACTATGGCTACACCTTC	CASSLPGGYYGYTF
TRBJ1-2	TRBV25-1	NA	NA	TGTGCCAGCAGTGAATCGGGGAGATCTAACTATGGCTACACCTTC	CASSESGRSNYGYTF
TRBJ1-2	TRBV10-3	NA	NA	TGTGCCATCAGTGAAGCAGGGGACTATGGCTACACCTTC	CAISEAGDYGYTF
TRBJ2-5	TRBV5-4	NA	NA	TGTGCCAGCAGCTCCCTGTACCAAGAGACCCAGTACTTC	CASSSLYQETQYF
TRBJ1-5	TRBV19	NA	TRBD1	TGTGCCAGTAAGAGGGAGCGGACAGGGGGCGCAGGTAGCAATCAGCCCCAGCATTTT	CASKRERTGGAGSNQPQHF
TRBJ1-2	TRBV5-6	NA	TRBD1	TGTGCCAGCAGTATCCGGGACAGGGGGCCCGGCTATGGCTACACCTTC	CASSIRDRGPGYGYTF
TRBJ2-7	TRBV19	NA	NA	TGTGCCAGTAGTACGGGGACAATTTCCCACGAGCAGTACTTC	CASSTGTISHEQYF
TRBJ2-5	TRBV30	NA	NA	TGTGCCTGGAGCGTCTCCGGGAGCCAGACCCAGTACTTC	CAWSVSGSQTQYF
TRBJ1-2	TRBV29-1	NA	TRBD1	TGCAGCGCCATGACAGGGAGTGGGAACTATGGCTACACCTTC	CSAMTGSGNYGYTF
TRBJ2-2	TRBV15	NA	NA	TGTGCCACCAGCAGAGTTTCACAGAACACCGGGGAGCTGTTTTTT	CATSRVSQNTGELFF
TRBJ2-2	TRBV5-4	NA	NA	TGTGCCAGCAGCCCGTTCGGGGACACCGGGGAGCTGTTTTTT	CASSPFGDTGELFF
TRBJ2-7	TRBV5-1	NA	TRBD2	TGCGCCAGCAGCATCATAGCGGGGTTATCCTACGAGCAGTACTTC	CASSIIAGLSYEQYF
TRBJ2-7	TRBV6-5	NA	TRBD1	TGTGCCAGCAGTTACAATACCGGGACAGGGGAGGACGAGCAGTACTTC	CASSYNTGTGEDEQYF
TRBJ1-1	TRBV28	NA	TRBD1	TGTGCCAGCAGTTCGGGACAGGCAAACACTGAAGCTTTCTTT	CASSSGQANTEAFF
TRBJ2-4	TRBV10-3	once	TRBD2	TGTGCCATCAGTTCTAGCGGGGATCTTGGGGCCAAAAACATTCAGTACTTC	CAISSSGDLGAKNIQYF
TRBJ2-5	TRBV9	NA	TRBD1	TGTGCCAGCAGCAATCTAGGGGGCTGGGAGACCCAGTACTTC	CASSNLGGWETQYF
TRBJ2-7	TRBV5-5	NA	NA	TGTGCCAGCAGCTTGGAGACATACGAGCAGTACTTC	CASSLETYEQYF
TRBJ2-1	TRBV5-1	once	TRBD2	TGCGCCAGCAGCCCTCTAGCGGGGGGCCCCAATGAGCAGTTCTTC	CASSPLAGGPNEQFF
TRBJ1-1	TRBV5-1	NA	TRBD1	TGCGCCAGCAGCTTTAGCGGAGGACAGGGGAGGCTGAACACTGAAGCTTTCTTT	CASSFSGGQGRLNTEAFF
TRBJ1-5	TRBV28	NA	NA	TGTGCCAGCAGATCCCCCCCTTATAGCAATCAGCCCCAGCATTTT	CASRSPPYSNQPQHF
TRBJ2-1	TRBV18	NA	TRBD1	TGTGCCAGCTCACCTGATGACAGGGTCCATGAGCAGTTCTTC	CASSPDDRVHEQFF